This TCR beta chain is from a study of a mutant IDH1 vaccine in newly diagnosed glioma (dated by TCRdb to the early 2020s). For the study in its entirety: Of the roughly 34 treated patients, about 60% were male and approximately 40% were female, and the mean age was approximately 40 years. For exploratory analyses, approximately 25 treated patients had longitudinal TCRB deep sequencing done wherever samples were available. Peripheral blood samples were drawn at six visits, namely V03 (baseline), V05, V07, V10, V12 and V13. Before enrollment, patients had received standard therapy of radiotherapy alone, temozolomide alone, or radiochemotherapy with temozolomide; most received the combination. Study-wide findings and limitations: Selection of PBMC samples for TCRB deep sequencing was based on availability. Changes in the top peripheral T cell clonotypes picked up by TCRB sequencing did not appear to be linked to pseudoprogression. The authors stated that sample limitations prevented analyses of patient blood samples from being reproduced. Across multiple MHC alleles, vaccine-induced immune responses were seen in more than 80% of patients.

V drops 3 bases and J drops 3 bases, leaving 9 bases in between. CDR1 and CDR2 are drawn from the germline V gene: KGHSH, LQKENI. The CDR3 covers 13 residues, taking in both the cysteine and the phenylalanine. Kept here is only the CDR3 DNA, which spans 39 bases and is read in frame from base 1. Library preparation used the immunoSEQ multiplex PCR assay. Following the manufacturer's protocol, the hsTCRB Kit was used to amplify rearranged TCR beta chain sequences. An Illumina MiSeq was used to sequence the TCRB libraries. In the original analysis: The kit vendor's proprietary platform handled demultiplexing, trimming and gene mapping. Held by TCRdb, this immuneACCESS table contains in-frame sequences only and omits some clones. Under half of the omission traces to an unresolved V gene where checked; the cause of the rest is unknown. V and J calls and clone size come straight from that table; D and trimming were deduced from the DNA. The sample table holds around 15,000 clones, of which roughly 95% were seen once. 3.6% of the sample lies in the top ten.

Regarding this clone: Its antigen remains undetermined. The record has no base qualities; no much larger clone is one base away.

Sample time point, as interpreted from the label and publication: baseline, week 1 (first vaccination visit). The treatment or condition label for this specimen denotes: pre-vaccination baseline after standard-of-care therapy. All donors had newly diagnosed IDH1-mutant astrocytomas of WHO grade 3 or 4 that showed loss of nuclear ATRX. The samples were drawn from NOA16, a multicentre, single-arm, open-label phase I trial in Germany that tested a mutant IDH1 peptide vaccine in humans for the first time. For immunogenicity testing, the blood drawn at visit V03 was used as the baseline sample. Genomic DNA for TCRB sequencing was isolated from EDTA blood with the DNeasy Blood and Tissue Kit.

The sample was peripheral blood mononuclear cells (PBMCs), taken from a glioma patient treated with radiotherapy, temozolomide or both. The sequence was collected from a woman between 18 and 29 years old with glioma. Some clones in this sample may be carry-over from other donors' samples. The chain was built from TRBV18 and TRBJ2-7; the D gene assignment is ambiguous. The CDR3 reads CASSPFLGYEQYF. The nucleotide sequence reads TGTGCCAGCTCACCTTTTTTAGGCTACGAGCAGTACTTC.